This T cell receptor (beta chain) was identified in a study of T cells after yellow fever vaccination. V dropped 8 bases and J dropped 7 bases, with 15 bases sitting between them. This CDR3 has 13 residues. The germline V gene encodes CDR1 SNHLY and CDR2 FYNNEI. General study points: Post-booster samples contained most primary-vaccination clones (more than 95% CD4, roughly 88% CD8). High-abundance clonotypes from the bulk population could contaminate FACS-sorted repertoires. Peaking faster, on day 5 versus 15, the secondary response was nonetheless weaker.

It was through 5'RACE template switching that TCR cDNA was made, with a universal primer site and UMIs added. TCRdb called the 5' RACE reads again in MiXCR, with one record for every CDR3 protein. The data contain about 260,000 distinct CDR3 sequences, about 5.2% of them seen just once; the ten biggest clones take up approximately 3.5%. This clonotype appeared a few times. Its specificity is not known. V is TRBV2 and J is TRBJ2-1; weak D call: TRBD2 (6 bases). The origin of this receptor is a man between 18 and 35 years old who received the YFV17D yellow fever vaccine. The sample was CD4+ T cells sorted from PBMCs, taken on the day of the yellow fever booster vaccination. The CDR3 DNA reads TGTGCCAGCGGGGGGTCGAGCTTTAATGAGCAGTTCTTC. Its translation is CASGGSSFNEQFF.